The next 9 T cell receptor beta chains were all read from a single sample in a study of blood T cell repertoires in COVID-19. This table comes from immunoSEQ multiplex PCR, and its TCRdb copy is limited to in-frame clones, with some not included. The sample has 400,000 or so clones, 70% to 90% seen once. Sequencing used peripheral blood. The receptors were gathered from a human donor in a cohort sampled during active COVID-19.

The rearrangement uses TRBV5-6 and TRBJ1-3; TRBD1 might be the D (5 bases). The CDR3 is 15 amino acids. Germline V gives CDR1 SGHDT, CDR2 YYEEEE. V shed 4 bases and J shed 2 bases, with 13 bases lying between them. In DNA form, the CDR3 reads TGTGCCAGCAGCCGCCCCCCGGGGGCTGGAAACACCATATATTTT. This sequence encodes CASSRPPGAGNTIYF.

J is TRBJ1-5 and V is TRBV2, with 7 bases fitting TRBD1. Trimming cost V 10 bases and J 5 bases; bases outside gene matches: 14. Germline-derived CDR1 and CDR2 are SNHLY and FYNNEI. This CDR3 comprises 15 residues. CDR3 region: CATSPNPGGHQPQHF. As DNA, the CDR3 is TGTGCCACAAGCCCCAATCCAGGGGGGCATCAGCCCCAGCATTTT.

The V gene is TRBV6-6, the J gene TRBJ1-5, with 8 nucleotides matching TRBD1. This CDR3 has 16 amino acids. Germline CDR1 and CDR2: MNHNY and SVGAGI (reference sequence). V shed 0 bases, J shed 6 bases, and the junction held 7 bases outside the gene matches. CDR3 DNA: TGTGCCAGCAGTTACTCGATTAACAGGGGGGTTCAGCCCCAGCATTTT. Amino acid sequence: CASSYSINRGVQPQHF.

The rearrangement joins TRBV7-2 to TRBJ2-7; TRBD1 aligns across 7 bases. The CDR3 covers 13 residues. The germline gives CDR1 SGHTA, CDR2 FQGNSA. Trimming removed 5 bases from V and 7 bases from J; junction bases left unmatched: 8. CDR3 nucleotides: TGTGCCAGCAGCCAATTGGGACAGCTGGAGCAGTACTTC. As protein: CASSQLGQLEQYF.

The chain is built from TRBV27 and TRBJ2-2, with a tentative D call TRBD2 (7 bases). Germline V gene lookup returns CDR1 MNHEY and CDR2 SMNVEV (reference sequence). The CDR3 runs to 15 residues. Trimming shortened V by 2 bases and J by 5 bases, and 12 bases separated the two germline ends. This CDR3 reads CASSLDGRGTGELFF. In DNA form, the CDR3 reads TGTGCCAGCAGTTTAGATGGGAGGGGGACCGGGGAGCTGTTTTTT.

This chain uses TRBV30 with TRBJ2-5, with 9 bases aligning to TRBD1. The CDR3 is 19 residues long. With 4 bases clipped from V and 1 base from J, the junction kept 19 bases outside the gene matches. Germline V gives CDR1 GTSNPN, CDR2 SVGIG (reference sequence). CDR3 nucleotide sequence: TGTGCCTGGAAGGGGATAGGGACAGGGAAATTTTTAAGCCAAGAGACCCAGTACTTC. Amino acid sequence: CAWKGIGTGKFLSQETQYF.

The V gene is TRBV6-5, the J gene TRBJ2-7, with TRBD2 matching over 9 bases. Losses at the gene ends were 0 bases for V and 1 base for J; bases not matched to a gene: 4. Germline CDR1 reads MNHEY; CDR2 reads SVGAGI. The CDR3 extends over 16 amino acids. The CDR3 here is CASSYSERGDSYEQYF. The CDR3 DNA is TGTGCCAGCAGTTACTCGGAGCGGGGGGATTCCTACGAGCAGTACTTC.

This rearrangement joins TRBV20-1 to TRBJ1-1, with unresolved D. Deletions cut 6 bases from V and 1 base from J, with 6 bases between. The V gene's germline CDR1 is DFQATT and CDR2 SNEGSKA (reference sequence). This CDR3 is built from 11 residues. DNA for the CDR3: TGCAGTGCCGCAGAGAACACTGAAGCTTTCTTT. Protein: CSAAENTEAFF.

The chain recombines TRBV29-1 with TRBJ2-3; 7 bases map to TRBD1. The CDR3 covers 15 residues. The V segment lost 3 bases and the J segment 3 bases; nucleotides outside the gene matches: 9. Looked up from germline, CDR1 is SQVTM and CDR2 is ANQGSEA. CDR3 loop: CSVEVVRGPTDTQYF. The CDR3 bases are TGCAGCGTTGAGGTGGTTAGGGGGCCGACAGATACGCAGTATTTT.